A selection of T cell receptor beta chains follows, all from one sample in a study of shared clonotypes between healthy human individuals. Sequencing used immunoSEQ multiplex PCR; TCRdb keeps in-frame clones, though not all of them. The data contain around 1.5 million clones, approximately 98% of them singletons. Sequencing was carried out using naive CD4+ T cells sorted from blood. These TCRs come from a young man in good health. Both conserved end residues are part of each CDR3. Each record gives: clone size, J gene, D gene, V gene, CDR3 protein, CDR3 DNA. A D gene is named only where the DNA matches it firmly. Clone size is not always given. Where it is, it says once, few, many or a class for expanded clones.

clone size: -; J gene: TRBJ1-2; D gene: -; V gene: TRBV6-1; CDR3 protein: CASSESGRNYGYTF; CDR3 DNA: TGTGCCAGCAGTGAATCCGGCAGAAACTATGGCTACACCTTC
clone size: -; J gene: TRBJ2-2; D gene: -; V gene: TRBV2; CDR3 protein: CASKDSANTGELFF; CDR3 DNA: TGTGCCAGCAAAGACTCCGCGAACACCGGGGAGCTGTTTTTT
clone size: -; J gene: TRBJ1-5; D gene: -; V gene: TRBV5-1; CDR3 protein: CASSLDWRQPQHF; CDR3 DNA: TGCGCCAGCAGCTTGGATTGGAGGCAGCCCCAGCATTTT
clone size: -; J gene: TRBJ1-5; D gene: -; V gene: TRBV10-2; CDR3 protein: CASSESQGSNQPQHF; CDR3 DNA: TGCGCCAGCAGTGAGTCGCAGGGTAGCAATCAGCCCCAGCATTTT
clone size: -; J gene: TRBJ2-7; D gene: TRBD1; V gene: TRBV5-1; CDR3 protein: CASSSRQGYEQYF; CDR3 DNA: TGCGCCAGCAGCTCACGACAGGGGTACGAGCAGTACTTC
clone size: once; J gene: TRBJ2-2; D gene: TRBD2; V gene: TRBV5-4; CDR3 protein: CASSAPGGSRTGELFF; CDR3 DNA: TGTGCCAGCAGCGCGCCCGGCGGGAGTCGGACCGGGGAGCTGTTTTTT
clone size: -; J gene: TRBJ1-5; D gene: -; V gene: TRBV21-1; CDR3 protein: CASSGKAAQGGRANQPQHF; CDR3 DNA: TGTGCCAGCAGCGGGAAAGCCGCGCAGGGCGGTCGTGCCAATCAGCCCCAGCATTTT
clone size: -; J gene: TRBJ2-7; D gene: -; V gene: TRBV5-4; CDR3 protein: CASSRVGGLRAYEQYF; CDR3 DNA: TGTGCCAGCAGCCGCGTAGGGGGACTAAGGGCCTACGAGCAGTACTTC
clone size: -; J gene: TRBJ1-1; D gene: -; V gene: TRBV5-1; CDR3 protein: CASSPTGPTEAFF; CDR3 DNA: TGCGCCAGCAGCCCAACAGGCCCGACTGAAGCTTTCTTT
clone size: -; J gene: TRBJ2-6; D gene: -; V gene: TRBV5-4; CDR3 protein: CASSPPPGRSSGANVLTF; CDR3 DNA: TGTGCCAGCAGCCCCCCACCAGGGCGGAGCTCTGGGGCCAACGTCCTGACTTTC
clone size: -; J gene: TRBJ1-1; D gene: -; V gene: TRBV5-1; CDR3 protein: CANRPEAFF; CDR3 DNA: TGCGCCAATCGTCCTGAAGCTTTCTTT